The entry that follows covers one T cell receptor (beta chain) sequence. Its antigen is currently unknown. These data are taken from a study of graft-versus-host responses after intestinal transplantation. The repertoire was sequenced with immunoSEQ multiplex PCR; TCRdb's copy has only in-frame clones and lacks some. The repertoire holds around 120,000 clones, with about nine tenths as singletons. Germline V gene sequence: CDR1 SGHKS, CDR2 YYEKEE (reference sequence). CDR3 length: 14 residues. V lost 1 base and J lost 5, with 10 bases in between. V is TRBV5-5 and J is TRBJ1-5, with a possible D match to TRBD1 (5 bases). This specimen consisted of unstimulated CD4+ T cells sorted from spleen or lymph node cells, obtained before intestinal transplant. This TCR was sampled from a human donor who received an intestinal transplant. CDR3 protein: CASSLNPGDQPQHF. For the CDR3, the DNA is TGTGCCAGCAGCTTGAACCCGGGGGATCAGCCCCAGCATTTT.